A single sample gave rise to the 25 T cell receptor beta chains below, sequenced in a study of breast tumors, draining lymph nodes, adjacent tissues. Via MiXCR, TCRdb re-called the multiplex PCR reads, giving one row per CDR3 protein. Of about 89,000 distinct CDR3 sequences listed, around 28% were seen once; the top ten hold 8.1%. The lymph nodes were axillary draining lymph nodes from breast cancer patients. Sequencing used axillary lymph node tissue. The receptors shown here come from a female donor with breast cancer. Some clones in this sample may be carry-over from other donors' samples.

About this clonotype itself: One junction end disagrees with the germline gene, perhaps due to a read error. This chain joins TRBV7-9 and TRBJ2-5, with a tentative D call TRBD2 (6 bases). The CDR3 length is 15 residues. Germline V CDR1 and CDR2: SEHNR, FQNEAQ (reference sequence). CDR3 region: CASSFSRRGQETQHF. CDR3 in DNA: TGTGCCAGCAGCTTTTCTCGGCGGGGCCAAGAGACCCAGCACTTC.

This clonotype was seen repeatedly, ten times or more. V gene TRBV28 combines with J gene TRBJ1-5; D unclear. In germline, CDR1 is MDHEN, CDR2 SYDVKM. This CDR3 comprises 14 residues. V lost 2 bases and J 4 bases, leaving 9 bases between the germline ends. CDR3 in amino acids: CASSLGGTNQPQHF. The CDR3 region has the DNA TGTGCCAGCAGTTTAGGAGGAACTAATCAGCCCCAGCATTTT.

This clonotype was seen at least ten times. The chain uses TRBV12-3 or TRBV12-4 and TRBJ2-7; D possibly matches TRBD1 or TRBD2 (5 bases each). The length of the CDR3 is 16 residues. Trimming cost V 6 bases and J 0 bases, with 18 bases left between them. The CDR3: CASSLSGTPGSYEQYF. CDR3 nucleotide sequence: TGTGCCAGCAGCCTCTCCGGGACCCCAGGCTCCTACGAGCAGTACTTC.

A note on this clonotype: A much larger clone differs from this one at a single base, so this may be a read error. Since the CDR3 does not end with the conserved phenylalanine or tryptophan, this likely comes from a read error. The chain combines TRBV11-3 with TRBJ2-5; TRBD2 matches at 7 bases. The V gene's germline CDR1 is SGHNT and CDR2 YENEEA. The CDR3 extends over 17 amino acids. V lost 1 base and J lost 4; bases outside the gene matches: 12. Written as DNA, the CDR3 is TGTGCCAGCAGCTTAGTTCTGCGCGGGAGAGGGGTAGAGACCCAGTACTCC. Translating it yields CASSLVLRGRGVETQYS.

Of note for this clonotype: Because it lacks the conserved phenylalanine or tryptophan at the end, this CDR3 is likely a read error. The V gene is TRBV20-1, the J gene TRBJ1-3; D might be TRBD1 (6 bases). CDR1 DFQATT and CDR2 SNEGSKA come from the germline V gene (reference sequence). Trimming cost V 4 bases and J 11 bases, with 18 bases left between them. CDR3 length: 13 residues. The CDR3 DNA sequence: TGCAGTGCTACCGGGACATCAAAGTCCGCCATATATCTT. This sequence encodes CSATGTSKSAIYL.

Of note for this clonotype: This sequence may be a read error, since a much larger clone differs from it by one base. This chain joins TRBV9 and TRBJ1-1; TRBD1 matches 9 bases. CDR1 is SGDLS and CDR2 is YYNGEE in the germline V gene. The CDR3 loop spans 16 amino acids. The DNA of the CDR3 is TGTGCCAACAGCGAGAGGACAGGGGATCCGGGCCCTGAAGCTTTCTTT. It codes for CANSERTGDPGPEAFF. Variable domain in full (rest from reference TRBV9 and TRBJ1-1): DSGVTQTPKHLITATGQRVTLRCSPRSGDLSVYWYQQSLDQGLQFLIQYYNGEERAKGNILERFSAQQFPDLHSELNLSSLELGDSALYFCANSERTGDPGPEAFFGQGTRLTVV.

This clonotype showed up many times. The chain combines TRBV20-1 with TRBJ1-5, with D perhaps matching TRBD1 (6 bases). V was trimmed by 0 bases and J by 0 bases, leaving 9 bases between them. The CDR3 runs to 15 residues. Germline V gene sequence: CDR1 DFQATT, CDR2 SNEGSKA (reference sequence). For the CDR3, the DNA is TGCAGTGCTAGAGATCACAGGGATAGCAATCAGCCCCAGCATTTT. It specifies CSARDHRDSNQPQHF.

The chain employs TRBV5-1 and TRBJ2-7; 10 bases fit TRBD2. The germline gives CDR1 SGHRS, CDR2 YFSETQ. The V gene end was trimmed by 3 bases and the J gene end by 3 bases; junction bases not matched to a gene: 6. The length of the CDR3 is 15 residues. The CDR3 DNA is TGCGCCAGCAGCTGGGGGGCTAGCGGGAGCTACGAGCAGTACTTC. Protein product: CASSWGASGSYEQYF.

On this clonotype itself: This may be a read error, as it is one base from a much larger clone. The rearrangement uses TRBV6-1 and TRBJ2-5; D call uncertain. The length of the CDR3 is 12 residues. The germline gives CDR1 MNHNS, CDR2 SASEGT. CDR3 DNA sequence: TGTGCCAGCAGTCAAGCGATGAGGACCCAGTACTTC. Its protein product is CASSQAMRTQYF.

The V call is TRBV7-9, the J call TRBJ2-5, with 9 bases that match TRBD1. This CDR3 has 16 amino acids. Losses at the gene ends were 5 bases for V and 0 bases for J; bases not matched to a gene: 7. The germline V gene has CDR1 SEHNR and CDR2 FQNEAQ (reference sequence). The CDR3 DNA reads as TGTGCCAGCAGCCCCGGGACAGGGTATTACCAAGAGACCCAGTACTTC. Translation gives CASSPGTGYYQETQYF.

V is TRBV19 and J is TRBJ1-5; 8 positions agree with TRBD1. CDR1 is LNHDA, CDR2 SQIVND, per germline (reference sequence). V lost 4 bases to trimming and J lost 5 bases; unmatched junction nucleotides: 1. This CDR3 is 13 amino acids long. The CDR3 is CASSKQGDQPQHF. CDR3 DNA: TGTGCCAGTAGTAAACAGGGGGATCAGCCCCAGCATTTT.

Notes on this clonotype: At one of its ends the junction is not consistent with the germline gene, which may arise from a read error. The DNA of the CDR3 is TGCGCCAGCAGGTTGGACGGTGAGCAGTTCTTC. Translated, it gives CASRLDGEQFF. The chain is built from TRBV5-1 and TRBJ2-1; D gene unclear. This CDR3 comprises 11 residues. Germline V CDR1 and CDR2: SGHRS, YFSETQ.

This clonotype came up many times. The gene calls are TRBV6-6 and TRBJ1-6, with TRBD1 identical over 9 bases. The CDR3 runs to 20 residues. The germline V gene encodes CDR1 MNHNY and CDR2 SVGAGI (reference sequence). V was clipped by 5 bases and J by 0 bases; unmatched bases: 14. The CDR3 loop is CASSHPLGTGPSSYNSPLHF. CDR3 DNA sequence: TGTGCCAGCAGTCACCCGCTGGGGACAGGGCCGAGCTCCTATAATTCACCCCTCCACTTT.

Comments on this clonotype: It may be a read error: a sequence one base away is much more abundant. This chain links TRBV6-5 with TRBJ2-3; the D gene is possibly TRBD1 (6 bases). Germline assignment: CDR1 MNHEY and CDR2 SVGAGI. The V end was cut by 6 bases, the J end by 6 bases, with 16 bases between. The CDR3 consists of 14 residues. The DNA for the CDR3 is TGTGCCAGCAGCCTCGAGGGGGTCGGGGATACGCAGTATTTT. This gives the protein CASSLEGVGDTQYF.

This clonotype has just a few counts. A single base separates this from a much larger clone, so it may be a read error. CDR3 nucleotide sequence: TGTGCCAGCAGTTACGGGACAGGACCATGGCATGGGGAGCTGTTTTTT. Translation: CASSYGTGPWHGELFF. The J gene is TRBJ2-2, the V gene TRBV24-1, with 8 bases that match TRBD1. The CDR3 runs 16 residues. Germline CDR1 and CDR2: KGHDR and SFDVKD.

The chain has TRBV14 and TRBJ2-7; D is unclear. The ends were cut back, 4 bases at V and 6 bases at J, with 13 bases in the middle. From germline, CDR1 is SGHDN and CDR2 FVKESK. The CDR3 covers 13 residues. The chain's CDR3 is CASSLTEMSEQYF. The CDR3 DNA is TGTGCCAGCAGCCTCACAGAGATGAGCGAGCAGTACTTC.

This clonotype was recorded at least ten times. This chain uses TRBV20-1 with TRBJ2-7, with 13 bases lining up with TRBD2. V shed 6 bases and J 7 bases; nucleotides not matched to a gene: 3. The CDR3 is made up of 12 amino acids. The germline CDR1 and CDR2 sequences are DFQATT and SNEGSKA (reference sequence). For the CDR3, the DNA is TGCAGTGCAGGACTAGCGGGAGTGGAGCAGTACTTC. Translating gives CSAGLAGVEQYF.

At least ten counts were recorded for this clonotype. A much larger clone lies a single base off, so this may be a read error. The gene calls are TRBV20-1 and TRBJ2-6, with D perhaps matching TRBD1 (5 bases). CDR3 length: 13 amino acids. Germline values: CDR1 DFQATT, CDR2 SNEGSKA (reference sequence). CDR3 coding DNA: TGCAGTGCTTTGTTCTCTGGGGCCAACGCCCTGACTTTC. Protein product: CSALFSGANALTF.

The chain employs TRBV20-1 and TRBJ1-2; D call uncertain. The ends were cut back, 0 bases at V and 8 bases at J, with 16 bases in the middle. Germline V gene data show CDR1 as DFQATT and CDR2 as SNEGSKA (reference sequence). There are 14 residues in the CDR3. Here the CDR3 DNA reads TGCAGTGCTAGAGACCAGCGGAATTCGTCCGGCTACACCTTC. It encodes CSARDQRNSSGYTF.

CDR3 coding DNA: TGTGCCACCAGCAGAGGCGGCGGGATGAGCTCCTACAATGAGCAGTTCTTC. Translation: CATSRGGGMSSYNEQFF. The chain is built from TRBV15 and TRBJ2-1; D may be TRBD2 (6 bases). The germline V and J ends were trimmed by 1 base and 0 bases, with 13 bases remaining between them. This CDR3 spans 17 amino acids. Germline-derived CDR1 and CDR2 are LNHNV and YYDKDF (reference sequence). Drawing the rest from reference TRBV15 and TRBJ2-1, the complete variable domain is DAMVIQNPRYQVTQFGKPVTLSCSQTLNHNVMYWYQQKSSQAPKLLFHYYDKDFNNEADTPDNFQSRRPNTSFCFLDIRSPGLGDTAMYLCATSRGGGMSSYNEQFFGPGTRLTVL.

V and J are TRBV19 and TRBJ2-3, with 8 nucleotides matching TRBD2. The CDR3 consists of 14 residues. J lost 11 bases, V lost 7 bases, and 14 bases had no gene match. Germline lookup yields CDR1 LNHDA and CDR2 SQIVND (reference sequence). Here the CDR3 reads CASNLAGGVDEQYF. CDR3 bases: TGTGCCAGTAACCTTGCGGGAGGTGTTGATGAGCAGTATTTT.

This clonotype was seen at least ten times. J is TRBJ1-5 and V is TRBV20-1; no clear D gene. Looked up from germline, CDR1 is DFQATT and CDR2 is SNEGSKA (reference sequence). V was pared by 0 bases and J by 6 bases, with 18 bases between. The CDR3 is 16 residues long. The CDR3 coding sequence is TGCAGTGCTAGAGATGATGGTAAAAAGATGCTTCAGCCCCAGCATTTT. Its protein is CSARDDGKKMLQPQHF.

The sample holds one count of this clonotype. The rearrangement joins TRBV28 to TRBJ2-2, with D tentatively TRBD1 (5 bases). Trimming removed 6 bases from V and 2 bases from J, with 19 bases in between. Germline assignment: CDR1 MDHEN and CDR2 SYDVKM. The CDR3 length is 17 residues. CDR3 amino acids: CASRGRQGADNTGELFF. CDR3 nucleotides: TGTGCCAGCAGAGGACGTCAAGGGGCGGACAACACCGGGGAGCTGTTTTTT.

The chain links TRBV29-1 to TRBJ1-4, with 7 bases matching TRBD1. With 3 bases clipped from V and 8 bases from J, the junction kept 12 bases outside the gene matches. Per germline, CDR1 SQVTM and CDR2 ANQGSEA. This CDR3 spans 15 amino acids. The CDR3 bases are TGCAGCGTTGATACCAGGGGGTTGTCGGTCGAAAAACTGTTTTTT. It specifies CSVDTRGLSVEKLFF.

The sample holds many counts of this clonotype. The V and J genes are TRBV7-8 and TRBJ1-4, with D hard to call. The CDR3 is 14 amino acids. V was shortened by 5 bases and J by 8 bases, with 15 bases between the two germline ends. Germline V gene data show CDR1 as SGHVS and CDR2 as FQNEAQ. CDR3 nucleotides: TGTGCCAGCAGCCCCCGGACGTTTGGCGAAAAACTGTTTTTT. Protein sequence: CASSPRTFGEKLFF.